This entry lists 20 T cell receptor beta chains sequenced from one sample in a study of T-cell memory formation after mild COVID-19. TCRdb reanalysed the 5' RACE reads using MiXCR and keeps one entry per CDR3 protein. This table holds over 300,000 distinct CDR3 sequences, 20% to 25% found once. Source material: PBMCs or a T cell subset sorted from them (not recorded which). These TCRs come from a young man who had mild COVID-19 (a few samples of this study predate the infection). Cell type and time point are not known.

This clonotype came up a few times. The chain links TRBV6-5 to TRBJ2-7; a possible D gene is TRBD2 (5 bases). The CDR3 runs 14 residues. With 6 bases removed from V and 0 bases from J, the gap between germline ends came to 12 bases. Germline V CDR1 and CDR2: MNHEY, SVGAGI. CDR3 sequence: CASRRERDSYEQYF. CDR3 nucleotides: TGTGCCAGCAGGAGGGAACGGGACTCCTACGAGCAGTACTTC.

The chain recombines TRBV5-1 with TRBJ2-1; 10 nucleotides line up with TRBD2. The germline V gene has CDR1 SGHRS and CDR2 YFSETQ. The CDR3 has 15 residues. Trimming cost V 7 bases and J 5 bases; bases outside gene matches: 9. CDR3 loop: CASWVGTSADNEQFF. In DNA form, the CDR3 reads TGCGCCAGCTGGGTCGGGACTAGCGCGGACAATGAGCAGTTCTTC.

The rearrangement uses TRBV7-2 and TRBJ2-7, with D possibly being TRBD1 or TRBD2 (5 bases each). The V end lost 1 base, the J end lost 5 bases, and 15 bases lay between the germline ends. Germline V CDR1 and CDR2: SGHTA, FQGNSA. The CDR3 contains 15 residues. The CDR3 here is CASSLGRGMGDEQYF. DNA for the CDR3: TGTGCCAGCAGCTTAGGTCGGGGAATGGGGGACGAGCAGTACTTC.

CDR3 region: CASSGPAQYV. CDR3 nucleotides: TGTGCCAGCAGTGGTCCTGCTCAGTACGTC. The chain couples TRBV2 to TRBJ2-7, with D hard to call. V gave up 4 bases and J gave up 10 bases, with 8 bases separating them. This CDR3 is 10 amino acids long. The germline V gene has CDR1 SNHLY and CDR2 FYNNEI.

The V gene is TRBV6-1, the J gene TRBJ2-1; unclear D gene. V was clipped by 4 bases and J by 4 bases, with 11 bases between them. This CDR3 spans 14 amino acids. The germline gives CDR1 MNHNS, CDR2 SASEGT. The CDR3 DNA reads as TGTGCCAGCAGTGTGGGCAGAAATTACAATGAGCAGTTCTTC. This translates into CASSVGRNYNEQFF.

This clonotype was counted only a few times. The chain has TRBV20-1 and TRBJ1-2; D might be TRBD1 (5 bases). Germline loops: CDR1 DFQATT, CDR2 SNEGSKA (reference sequence). Trimming removed 3 bases at V and 7 bases at J, with 12 bases between. CDR3 length: 12 residues. This CDR3 reads CSASWGVRGYTF. The DNA for the CDR3 is TGCAGTGCTAGTTGGGGGGTCCGTGGCTACACCTTC.

In its sample, this clonotype was seen a few times. The CDR3 here is CASSLPSGYTF. DNA of the CDR3: TGTGCCAGCAGTTTACCGAGCGGCTACACCTTC. The chain has TRBV12-3 or TRBV12-4 and TRBJ1-2; D ambiguous. The CDR3 extends over 11 amino acids. The ends were cut back, 2 bases at V and 8 bases at J, with 6 bases in the middle.

In its sample, this clonotype was seen many times. The chain combines TRBV29-1 with TRBJ2-5; 9 bases match TRBD1. The CDR3 runs 12 residues. V lost 7 bases and J lost 5; bases outside the gene matches: 5. Per the germline V gene, CDR1 is SQVTM and CDR2 is ANQGSEA. CDR3 region: CSATGGKETQYF. The CDR3 region has the DNA TGCAGCGCCACAGGGGGCAAGGAGACCCAGTACTTC.

A word on this clonotype: The conserved closing phenylalanine or tryptophan is absent in this CDR3, likely reflecting a read error. V is TRBV12-3 or TRBV12-4 and J is TRBJ1-2, with D possibly matching TRBD1 (6 bases). The V and J ends lost 6 bases and 4 bases respectively, with 18 bases between them. The length of the CDR3 is 15 residues. CDR3 residues: CASRRTLGQSYGYTL. The CDR3, as DNA: TGTGCCAGCAGACGAACTCTCGGACAGAGCTATGGCTACACCTTA.

This clonotype was counted between two and nine times. The chain joins TRBV12-3 or TRBV12-4 to TRBJ2-1, with D perhaps matching TRBD1 (6 bases). CDR3 size: 14 residues. The V end lost 9 bases, the J end lost 3 bases, and 15 bases lay between the germline ends. CDR3 sequence (DNA): TGTGCCAGTGGGCAGGGGCCGGGCTACAATGAGCAGTTCTTC. It yields the protein CASGQGPGYNEQFF.

The chain combines TRBV29-1 with TRBJ1-2; unclear D gene. With 4 bases removed from V and 8 bases from J, the gap between germline ends came to 17 bases. Germline assignment: CDR1 SQVTM and CDR2 ANQGSEA. This CDR3 is 13 amino acids long. CDR3 DNA: TGCAGCGTTGCCCTCCAAGGGATTTGGGGCTACACCTTC. Translated: CSVALQGIWGYTF.

The chain combines TRBV29-1 with TRBJ2-1; 11 bases are shared with TRBD2. The germline gives CDR1 SQVTM, CDR2 ANQGSEA. Trimming removed 3 bases from V and 0 bases from J; junction bases left unmatched: 7. CDR3 length: 17 residues. CDR3 in amino acids: CSVDTLAGGSSYNEQFF. In nucleotides, the CDR3 is TGCAGCGTTGATACTCTAGCGGGGGGCTCCTCCTACAATGAGCAGTTCTTC.

This clonotype appeared many times. The rearrangement links TRBV4-1 to TRBJ2-3; TRBD2 agrees at 8 bases. V was clipped by 5 bases and J by 0 bases; unmatched bases: 7. Germline CDR1 MGHRA, CDR2 YSYEKL. The CDR3 runs 16 residues. Here the CDR3 DNA reads TGCGCCAGCAGCGCTCGCGGGGGGCCGAGCACAGATACGCAGTATTTT. It translates to CASSARGGPSTDTQYF.

This chain links TRBV7-8 with TRBJ2-7, with a weak D call TRBD1 (6 bases). Trimming stripped 5 bases from V and 4 bases from J, with 15 bases between. The CDR3 length is 14 residues. Germline V gene lookup returns CDR1 SGHVS and CDR2 FQNEAQ. The CDR3 reads CASSAVQGRYEQYF. The DNA of the CDR3 is TGTGCCAGCAGCGCCGTTCAGGGGAGATACGAGCAGTACTTC.

This clonotype turned up a few times. V and J are TRBV15 and TRBJ2-5, with 9 bases fitting TRBD2. Germline V gene sequence: CDR1 LNHNV, CDR2 YYDKDF (reference sequence). The junction had 4 bases not matched to a gene; V was cut back by 1 base and J by 1 base. The CDR3 loop spans 16 amino acids. In DNA, the CDR3 is TGTGCCACCAGCAGAGGCGGGGGACTAGCCCAAGAGACCCAGTACTTC. Translated: CATSRGGGLAQETQYF.

The chain employs TRBV20-1 and TRBJ2-7; 10 bases line up with TRBD2. V was clipped by 5 bases and J by 3 bases; unmatched bases: 7. From germline, CDR1 is DFQATT and CDR2 SNEGSKA (reference sequence). The CDR3 extends over 14 amino acids. The DNA for the CDR3 is TGCAGTGCTCCTAGGGCTAGCGGGGGCTACGAGCAGTACTTC. It yields the protein CSAPRASGGYEQYF.

This clonotype appeared a few times. The J gene is TRBJ1-4, the V gene TRBV10-3, with a possible D match to TRBD1 (5 bases). Trimming took 6 bases from V and 6 from J, leaving 11 bases between them. This CDR3 is 13 amino acids long. Germline V lookup: CDR1 ENHRY, CDR2 SYGVKD. CDR3: CAIRGGPDEKLFF. As DNA, the CDR3 is TGTGCCATCAGGGGGGGTCCCGATGAAAAACTGTTTTTT.

Only a few counts were recorded for this clonotype. This chain connects TRBV4-1 to TRBJ1-5; D uncertain. CDR3 length: 15 residues. The V gene's germline CDR1 is MGHRA and CDR2 YSYEKL. Deletions cut 1 base from V and 1 base from J, with 8 bases between. The CDR3 spells CASSQVSGSNQPQHF. For the CDR3, the DNA is TGCGCCAGCAGCCAAGTTTCGGGGAGCAATCAGCCCCAGCATTTT.

The V and J genes are TRBV4-3 and TRBJ1-1; D call uncertain. The CDR3 is 15 amino acids. CDR1 is LGHNA and CDR2 is YSLEER in the germline V gene. V was cut by 0 bases and J by 4 bases, with 12 bases left in between. Here the CDR3 reads CASSQDPMITTEAFF. The CDR3 DNA is TGCGCCAGCAGCCAAGATCCTATGATTACCACTGAAGCTTTCTTT.

This clonotype occurred a few times. The rearrangement joins TRBV5-1 to TRBJ2-1; 7 nucleotides line up with TRBD1. CDR3 size: 18 residues. In germline, CDR1 is SGHRS, CDR2 YFSETQ. V trimming: 0 bases; J trimming: 0 bases; junction bases outside the gene matches: 9. The CDR3 here is CASSLGLTQGSSYNEQFF. The CDR3 nucleotides are TGCGCCAGCAGCTTGGGATTAACACAGGGGAGCTCCTACAATGAGCAGTTCTTC.